This T cell receptor (beta chain) was recorded in a study of human T cells and chemical hapten exposure. Whole-study context: During the approximately 25-week study period, patients had diphenylcyclopropenone applied to the scalp every week. Study-level findings and limits: Versus controls, significantly more large CDR3 similarity clusters arose from expanded TCRs.

The sample's time point: patch test 1, 2 weeks after DPC sensitization. Documented treatment: therapeutic diphenylcyclopropenone sensitization with weekly scalp DPC. This clonotype has only a few counts. Its antigen is as yet unknown. TCRdb re-derived calls from the RACE reads in MiXCR, one entry per CDR3 protein. The sample carries more than 70,000 distinct CDR3 sequences, 10% to 15% recorded once. The TCR sequence derives from a woman aged 55-75 years with alopecia areata. Some clones in this sample may be carry-over from other donors' samples. Sequencing used whole blood, obtained in connection with sensitization to the hapten diphenylcyclopropenone (DPC).

The DNA for the CDR3 is TGTGCCAGCAGCCCGCCGGGACGATCATATTCACCCCTCCACTTT. Translating it yields CASSPPGRSYSPLHF. The genes are TRBV5-6 and TRBJ1-6; tentatively, D is TRBD1 (5 bases). The germline V gene encodes CDR1 SGHDT and CDR2 YYEEEE. The germline V and J ends were trimmed by 4 bases and 8 bases, with 16 bases remaining between them. The length of the CDR3 is 15 residues. Combining the CDR3 with reference TRBV5-6 and TRBJ1-6 gives the whole variable domain DAGVTQSPTHLIKTRGQQVTLRCSPKSGHDTVSWYQQALGQGPQFIFQYYEEEERQRGNFPDRFSGHQFPNYSSELNVNALLLGDSALYLCASSPPGRSYSPLHFGNGTRLTVT.